This T cell receptor (beta chain) derives from a study of response to subunit inactivated influenza vaccine. Findings of the study overall: It was suggested by the authors that few new T cells are recruited by each seasonal influenza vaccination.

This clonotype has at least ten counts. What it binds is not known. TCRdb redid the calling of the RT-PCR reads with MiXCR, one entry per CDR3 protein. The table has 650,000 or so distinct CDR3 sequences, about 15% seen once. This sequence was found in a man in his fifties who received an inactivated influenza vaccine. This sample comprised PBMCs from blood, obtained roughly 2 weeks before vaccination.

The CDR3 is CASSLGNTYNEQFF. The CDR3 DNA is TGCGCCAGCAGCTTGGGTAATACCTACAATGAGCAGTTCTTC. V usage is TRBV5-1 and J usage is TRBJ2-1; D not resolved. The germline gives CDR1 SGHRS, CDR2 YFSETQ. The germline V and J ends were trimmed by 0 bases and 2 bases, with 6 bases remaining between them. This CDR3 has 14 residues.